The present entry profiles one T cell receptor (beta chain) with its context. Its specificity is unknown. Amplification used 60 Vbeta primers and 13 Jbeta primers. Some clones are missing from TCRdb's copy, which holds only in-frame ones; the method was immunoSEQ multiplex PCR. The data include around 130,000 clones; the top ten clones carry approximately 1.9%. The data are from a study of cytomegalovirus exposure and HLA in healthy donors. Overall study findings and caveats: In vitro checks showed that a few CMV-associated chains really do target CMV antigens. A later analysis appeared to link common viral pathogens to several of the most significant clusters.

CDR3 length equals 13 residues. From germline, CDR1 is ENHRY and CDR2 SYGVKD. V lost 5 bases and J lost 3, with 8 bases in between. The sample was PBMCs. The sequence was obtained from a woman in her sixties in good health and CMV-seronegative. The rearrangement joins TRBV10-3 to TRBJ1-5; perhaps TRBD1 as D (5 bases). CDR3 nucleotides: TGTGCCATCAGTAGGGGCCCCAATCAGCCCCAGCATTTT. Amino acids: CAISRGPNQPQHF.